This passage covers 4 T cell receptor beta chains from one sample sequenced in a study of technical replicates of blood from a few donors. Sequencing was performed with immunoSEQ multiplex PCR; in TCRdb, only in-frame clones are kept and a portion is missing. The table has roughly 80,000 clones, 85% to 95% seen once; the top ten hold 0.35% to 0.45%. Sequencing used T cells isolated from PBMCs. The receptors originated from a human donor in good health.

This chain's CDR3 is CASSQEGGTLFGYTF. In DNA form, the CDR3 reads TGCGCCAGCAGCCAAGAGGGAGGGACTCTCTTTGGCTACACCTTC. The J gene is TRBJ1-2, the V gene TRBV4-1, with D possibly matching TRBD1 (5 bases). Germline CDR1 is MGHRA and CDR2 is YSYEKL. CDR3 size: 15 residues. V lost 0 bases and J lost 7, with 15 bases in between.

This clone was detected once. This rearrangement joins TRBV6-1 to TRBJ2-2; 7 nucleotides agree with TRBD2. Germline V lookup: CDR1 MNHNS, CDR2 SASEGT. Trimming took 2 bases from V and 6 from J; bases not matched to a gene: 3. The CDR3 consists of 14 residues. CDR3 nucleotides: TGTGCCAGCAGTGAATTCCGGGGGGCCGGGGAGCTGTTTTTT. Amino acid sequence: CASSEFRGAGELFF.

The chain has TRBV18 and TRBJ1-1; a weak D match, TRBD1 (6 bases). Per the germline V gene, CDR1 is KGHSH and CDR2 is LQKENI. V was pared by 3 bases and J by 4 bases, with 12 bases between. The CDR3 runs to 14 residues. The CDR3 nucleotides are TGTGCCAGCTCACCGCTCGGGACAATCACTGAAGCTTTCTTT. Its translation is CASSPLGTITEAFF.

As DNA, the CDR3 is TGTGCCAGCAGTGAAGGAAGGACTAGCGGGAGGTTATCTGAGACCCAGTACTTC. Translating gives CASSEGRTSGRLSETQYF. The V gene is TRBV6-1, the J gene TRBJ2-5; 14 nucleotides line up with TRBD2. Germline CDR1 and CDR2: MNHNS and SASEGT. The CDR3 covers 18 residues. V gave up 1 base and J gave up 5 bases; unmatched junction bases: 9.